A selection of T cell receptor beta chains follows, all from one sample in a study of glioma-infiltrating T cells. TCRdb processed the multiplex PCR reads anew with MiXCR; each CDR3 protein has one entry. The top ten clones hold around 21% of a sample with about 190,000 distinct CDR3 sequences, around 32% of them seen once. The material sequenced was glioma tissue, nonneoplastic brain tissue, or PBMCs (not recorded which). Receptors originate from a human donor with low-grade glioma or glioblastoma, undergoing nonglioma brain surgery, or in good health (not recorded which). CDR3s leave out the opening cysteine and the closing phenylalanine or tryptophan. The order of the fields is V gene, J gene, CDR3 protein.

>TRBV28|TRBJ2-1
ASSPSRWQAGGPHNEQF
>TRBV11-3|TRBJ2-1
ASSLDQPGGSLYNEQF
>TRBV5-6|TRBJ1-1
ASNLLNTEAF
>TRBV19|TRBJ2-1
ASSTASGAYNEQF
>TRBV29-1|TRBJ2-1
SVEKGQGNEQF
>TRBV30|TRBJ1-1
AWRYGTEAF
>TRBV27|TRBJ1-6
ASSLTVNSPLH
>TRBV2|TRBJ1-4
ASSSPLKRDNEKLF
>TRBV2|TRBJ2-3
ASSPLSSTQY
>TRBV9|TRBJ2-5
ASSVGTGGETKY
>TRBV20-1|TRBJ2-7
SARITSYEQY
>TRBV20-1|TRBJ2-7
SARGGVGSYEQY
>TRBV20-1|TRBJ2-1
SARGGSALSYNEQF
>TRBV9|TRBJ2-1
ASGDLEQF
>TRBV27|TRBJ2-3
ASGQGALTDTQY
>TRBV7-3|TRBJ2-3
ASSSPLEDTQY
>TRBV5-1|TRBJ2-3
ASSFAADTQY
>TRBV6-1|TRBJ2-1
ASSDGTSGSEEQF
>TRBV7-3|TRBJ2-3
ASSLDYTDTQY
>TRBV20-1|TRBJ1-5
SASGGQGSQPQH
>TRBV7-2|TRBJ2-5
ASSTLKQETQY
>TRBV4-1|TRBJ2-5
ASSAGTLGTQY